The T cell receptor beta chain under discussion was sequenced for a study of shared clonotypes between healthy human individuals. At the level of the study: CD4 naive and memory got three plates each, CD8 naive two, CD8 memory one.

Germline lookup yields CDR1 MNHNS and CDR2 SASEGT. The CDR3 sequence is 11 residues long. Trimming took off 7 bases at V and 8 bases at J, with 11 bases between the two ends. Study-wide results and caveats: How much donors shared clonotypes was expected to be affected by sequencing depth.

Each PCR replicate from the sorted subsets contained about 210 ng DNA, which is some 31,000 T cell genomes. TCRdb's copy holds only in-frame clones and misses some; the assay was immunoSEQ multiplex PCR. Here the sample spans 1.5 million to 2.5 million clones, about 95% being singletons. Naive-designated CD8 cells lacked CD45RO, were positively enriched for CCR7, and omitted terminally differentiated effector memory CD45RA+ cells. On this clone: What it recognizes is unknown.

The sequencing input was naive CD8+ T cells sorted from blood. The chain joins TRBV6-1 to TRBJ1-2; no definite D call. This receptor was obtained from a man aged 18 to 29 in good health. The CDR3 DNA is TGTGCCAGCACCCTGGGAAGGGGCTACACCTTC. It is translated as CASTLGRGYTF.